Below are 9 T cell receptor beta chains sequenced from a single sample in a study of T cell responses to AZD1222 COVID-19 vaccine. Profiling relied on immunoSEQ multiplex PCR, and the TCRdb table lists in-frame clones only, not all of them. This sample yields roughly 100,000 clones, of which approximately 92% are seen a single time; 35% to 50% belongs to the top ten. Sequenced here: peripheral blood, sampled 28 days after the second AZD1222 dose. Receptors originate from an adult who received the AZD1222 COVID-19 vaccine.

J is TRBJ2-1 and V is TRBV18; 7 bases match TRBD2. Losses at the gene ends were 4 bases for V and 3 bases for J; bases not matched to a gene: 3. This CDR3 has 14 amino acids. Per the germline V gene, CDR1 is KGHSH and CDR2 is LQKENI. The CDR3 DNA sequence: TGTGCCAGCTCACTTACTAGCGTCTACAATGAGCAGTTCTTC. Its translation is CASSLTSVYNEQFF.

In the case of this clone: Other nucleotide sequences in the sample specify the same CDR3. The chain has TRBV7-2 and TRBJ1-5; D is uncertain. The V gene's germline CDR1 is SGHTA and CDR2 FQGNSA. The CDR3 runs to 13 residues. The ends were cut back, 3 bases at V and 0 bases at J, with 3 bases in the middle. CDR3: CASSFGSNQPQHF. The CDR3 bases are TGTGCCAGCAGCTTCGGTAGCAATCAGCCCCAGCATTTT. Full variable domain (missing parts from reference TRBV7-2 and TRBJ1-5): GAGVSQSPSNKVTEKGKDVELRCDPISGHTALYWYRQSLGQGLEFLIYFQGNSAPDKSGLPSDRFSAERTGGSVSTLTIQRTQQEDSAVYLCASSFGSNQPQHFGDGTRLSIL.

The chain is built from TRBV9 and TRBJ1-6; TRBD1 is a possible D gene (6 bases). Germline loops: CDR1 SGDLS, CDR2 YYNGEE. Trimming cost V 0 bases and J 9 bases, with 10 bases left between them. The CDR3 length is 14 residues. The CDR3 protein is CASSVGGAGSPLHF. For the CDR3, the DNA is TGTGCCAGCAGCGTAGGGGGGGCGGGTTCACCCCTCCACTTT.

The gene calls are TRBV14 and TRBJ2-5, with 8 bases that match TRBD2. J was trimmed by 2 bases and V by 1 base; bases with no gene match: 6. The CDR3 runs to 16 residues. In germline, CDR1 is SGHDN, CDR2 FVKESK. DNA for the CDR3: TGTGCCAGCAGCCAAGGGGGAAGCGGGGGACAAGAGACCCAGTACTTC. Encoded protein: CASSQGGSGGQETQYF.

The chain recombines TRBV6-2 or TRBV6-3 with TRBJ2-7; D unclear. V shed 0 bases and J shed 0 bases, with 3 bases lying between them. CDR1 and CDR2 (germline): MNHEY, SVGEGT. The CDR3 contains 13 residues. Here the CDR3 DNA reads TGTGCCAGCAGTTACTCGAACTCCTACGAGCAGTACTTC. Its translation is CASSYSNSYEQYF.

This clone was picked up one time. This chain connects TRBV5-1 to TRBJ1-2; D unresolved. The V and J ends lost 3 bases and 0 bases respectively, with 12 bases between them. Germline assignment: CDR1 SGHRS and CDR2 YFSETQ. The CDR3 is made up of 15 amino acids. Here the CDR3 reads CASSWTGISNYGYTF. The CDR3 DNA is TGCGCCAGCAGCTGGACGGGTATTTCTAACTATGGCTACACCTTC.

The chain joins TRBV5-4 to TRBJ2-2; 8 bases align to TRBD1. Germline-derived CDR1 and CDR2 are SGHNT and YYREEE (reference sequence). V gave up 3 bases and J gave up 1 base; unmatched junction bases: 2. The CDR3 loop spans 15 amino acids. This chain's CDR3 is CASSSGQGNTGELFF. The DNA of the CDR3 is TGTGCCAGCAGCTCCGGACAGGGGAACACCGGGGAGCTGTTTTTT.

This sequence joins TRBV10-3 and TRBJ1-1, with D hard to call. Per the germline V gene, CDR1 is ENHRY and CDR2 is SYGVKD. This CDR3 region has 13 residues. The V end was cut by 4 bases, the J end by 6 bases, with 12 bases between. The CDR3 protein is CAISASQTSEAFF. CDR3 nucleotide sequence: TGTGCCATCAGTGCATCGCAGACTTCTGAAGCTTTCTTT.

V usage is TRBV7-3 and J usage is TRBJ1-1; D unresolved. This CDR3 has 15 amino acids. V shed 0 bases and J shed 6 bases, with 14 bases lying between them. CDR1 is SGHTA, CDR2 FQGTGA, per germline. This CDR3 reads CASSLTSGEGAEAFF. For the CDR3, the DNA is TGTGCCAGCAGCTTAACGTCAGGAGAAGGAGCTGAAGCTTTCTTT.